This T cell receptor (beta chain) derives from a study of response to subunit inactivated influenza vaccine (dated by TCRdb to between 2018 and 2020). Study-wide context: The study used deep quantitative T cell receptor repertoire profiling to track responses to a trivalent subunit inactivated influenza vaccine. Overall study outcomes, separate from this receptor: According to the authors, only a limited number of new T cells may be recruited by each seasonal influenza vaccination.

The method was RT-PCR. The run used an Illumina HiSeq 2500. In TCRdb, the public reads were trimmed at Q25 with fastp and aligned with MiXCR, with productive beta chains retained. A single entry per CDR3 protein holds the most common genes and DNA from its merged rows. The sample includes about 570,000 distinct CDR3 sequences, with 11% observed a single time. About 10% of the sample lies in the top ten. This clonotype was observed a handful of times. Its antigen is unknown. The sample holds no much larger clone one base away, and base qualities are not on file. Spanning cysteine to phenylalanine, the CDR3 consists of 13 amino acids. Only the CDR3 region is kept as DNA, spanning 39 bases read in frame from base 1. Trimming takes 3 bases from V and 6 bases from J, and the germline ends sit 12 bases apart. CDR1 and CDR2 (LGHDT, YNNKEL) derive from the germline V gene (reference sequence). These data were likewise used in another study, on T cells expressing NK-cell markers. The second investigation adds: TCR beta cDNA libraries were made by 5'RACE template switching that added a universal primer site and unique molecular identifiers. In sorted CD3+CD56+NKG2C+, CD3+CD56+NKG2C- and CD3+CD56-NKG2C+ T-cell subsets from several donors, TCR beta-chain repertoires were profiled. Among the eight sequenced donors, only one was HCMV-seronegative, while the other seven were HCMV-seropositive. In several experiments an anti-gammadeltaTCR antibody was added to restrict sorting to alphabetaTCR-expressing T cells. In several donors, the dominant CD3+CD56+NKG2C+ clonotypes were found to rank among the top 10 CD8+ clonotypes and to make up roughly 1.0-7.0% of CD8+ T cells. Those dominant clonotypes were again the most abundant among CD3+CD56-NKG2C+ cells in a few donors, at roughly 25-65%. Whether the expanded NKG2C-expressing T cell clones were specific for HCMV antigens was left unclear. The eight sequenced donors were randomly selected healthy volunteers, three men and five women. HCMV serostatus was determined by detecting HCMV-specific IgG in serum with a commercial ELISA kit. Ficoll density gradient centrifugation was used to isolate peripheral blood mononuclear cells from blood. For over five donors, bulk peripheral blood T-cell repertoires were additionally sequenced from unsorted PBMC. cDNA synthesis was primed from the TCR beta constant segment, followed by two successive PCR amplification steps. Illumina HiSeq 2000/2500, MiSeq or NextSeq was used to sequence libraries as 2 x 150 bp reads. MIGEC was used to demultiplex reads and group the reads by UMI, and MiTCR was used to assemble and quantify clonotypes. To exclude erroneous sequences, any TCR cDNA sequence not supported by at least two reads was discarded. The tcR package was used for downstream repertoire analysis, and clonotypes were matched between fractions using CDR3 nucleotide sequence together with V segment. VDJmatch was used to annotate antigen specificity against VDJdb, with one amino acid substitution in CDR3 allowed.

Sample: PBMCs from blood, taken on the day of vaccination. The clonotype comes from a man aged 50 to 59 who received an inactivated influenza vaccine. Donor details come from another sample of the same person, matched by shared clones. The chain links TRBV3-1 with TRBJ2-7; TRBD1 is perhaps the D gene, given 6 matching bases. The DNA is TGTGCCAGCAGCCATCCTACAGGGACCGAGCAGTACTTC. The translation is CASSHPTGTEQYF.